These 31 T cell receptor beta chains were all obtained from the same sample, sequenced in a study of control samples from healthy donors and cancer patients. Profiling relied on immunoSEQ multiplex PCR, and the TCRdb table lists in-frame clones only, not all of them. The sample records 150,000 to 200,000 clones, 94% being singletons. Sequenced material: blood. These receptors came from a young woman in good health.

The genes are TRBV19 and TRBJ1-4; maybe TRBD1 (5 bases). Germline-derived CDR1 and CDR2 are LNHDA and SQIVND (reference sequence). This CDR3 spans 14 amino acids. The ends were cut back, 1 base at V and 8 bases at J, with 11 bases in the middle. The CDR3 region has the DNA TGTGCCAGTAGTATAGGGACATTCAGAGAAAAACTGTTTTTT. This translates into CASSIGTFREKLFF.

The gene calls are TRBV10-3 and TRBJ1-1, with 9 bases fitting TRBD1. The V gene end was trimmed by 3 bases and the J gene end by 3 bases; junction bases not matched to a gene: 11. CDR3 length: 17 residues. CDR1 and CDR2 (germline): ENHRY, SYGVKD. This CDR3 is CAISDSSRGTGYTEAFF. For the CDR3, the DNA is TGTGCCATCAGTGATTCCAGCCGTGGGACAGGGTACACTGAAGCTTTCTTT.

This clone was observed once. This chain joins TRBV7-2 and TRBJ2-7; TRBD2 matches 11 bases. This CDR3 has 17 residues. With V trimmed by 5 bases and J by 3 bases, 12 bases remained unmatched. The germline V gene has CDR1 SGHTA and CDR2 FQGNSA. The CDR3 is CASSRSSGTSGVYEQYF. CDR3 in DNA: TGTGCCAGCAGCCGGAGCTCCGGGACTAGCGGAGTCTACGAGCAGTACTTC.

This sequence joins TRBV5-4 and TRBJ2-1; perhaps TRBD2 as D (6 bases). Trimming took 2 bases from V and 7 from J, leaving 13 bases between them. Germline CDR1 is SGHNT and CDR2 is YYREEE (reference sequence). This CDR3 region has 14 residues. The CDR3 bases are TGTGCCAGCAGCTTCCCGGGACTGGAAAATGAGCAGTTCTTC. Translation: CASSFPGLENEQFF.

The chain uses TRBV2 and TRBJ2-2; D unresolved. Germline V lookup: CDR1 SNHLY, CDR2 FYNNEI. Trimming took 0 bases from V and 4 from J, leaving 12 bases between them. The length of the CDR3 is 16 residues. CDR3 sequence: CASSEAPVPGTGELFF. The CDR3 DNA sequence: TGTGCCAGCAGTGAAGCCCCGGTCCCAGGCACCGGGGAGCTGTTTTTT.

The chain joins TRBV18 to TRBJ2-6; 12 bases agree with TRBD1. V shed 3 bases, J shed 1 base, and the junction held 7 bases outside the gene matches. Germline CDR1 KGHSH, CDR2 LQKENI. The CDR3 sequence is 19 residues long. CDR3 sequence reads: CASSPRMGQGASGANVLTF. The CDR3 bases are TGTGCCAGCTCACCTCGTATGGGACAGGGGGCTTCTGGGGCCAACGTCCTGACTTTC.

The CDR3 DNA reads TGTGCCAGCAGCTGGGGACAGGGACGTTCAACTAATGAAAAACTGTTTTTT. It codes for CASSWGQGRSTNEKLFF. The rearrangement joins TRBV7-9 to TRBJ1-4; the match to TRBD1 covers 9 bases. V gave up 4 bases and J gave up 0 bases; unmatched junction bases: 6. The CDR3 totals 17 residues. CDR1 SEHNR and CDR2 FQNEAQ come from the germline V gene (reference sequence).

The chain has TRBV10-3 and TRBJ2-7; tentative D call: TRBD2 (6 bases). The germline V gene encodes CDR1 ENHRY and CDR2 SYGVKD. V lost 3 bases, J lost 6 bases, and 21 bases lay in between. The CDR3 spans 16 residues. CDR3 sequence: CAISDSPGALRGEQYF. The CDR3 DNA sequence: TGTGCCATCAGTGATTCACCGGGAGCCTTAAGGGGCGAGCAGTACTTC.

This chain uses TRBV27 with TRBJ1-2; 9 nucleotides align to TRBD1. Germline trimming cut 4 bases from V and 8 bases from J; bases unmatched to any gene: 11. The germline V gene has CDR1 MNHEY and CDR2 SMNVEV (reference sequence). The CDR3 has 15 residues. CDR3 sequence: CASSSIRRTGVGYTF. In DNA form, the CDR3 reads TGTGCCAGCAGTTCGATCCGGCGGACAGGGGTCGGCTACACCTTC.

The chain is built from TRBV5-1 and TRBJ1-4; D unresolved. The CDR3 runs to 12 residues. Germline CDR1 and CDR2: SGHRS and YFSETQ. Trimming took 1 base from V and 10 from J, leaving 8 bases between them. The CDR3 here is CASSLYPGKLFF. The DNA for the CDR3 is TGCGCCAGCAGCTTGTACCCGGGAAAACTGTTTTTT.

This clone showed up just once. The gene calls are TRBV13 and TRBJ2-7, with 8 bases matching TRBD2. The CDR3 has 16 residues. V was pared by 5 bases and J by 3 bases, with 12 bases of the junction left unmatched. Looked up from germline, CDR1 is PRHDT and CDR2 is FYEKMQ (reference sequence). The DNA for the CDR3 is TGTGCCAGCAGCCCCGTAAGCGGGAGAACCTTCTACGAGCAGTACTTC. Amino acid sequence: CASSPVSGRTFYEQYF.

This chain links TRBV5-1 with TRBJ2-7; 9 positions agree with TRBD1. The CDR3 loop spans 15 amino acids. The germline V gene has CDR1 SGHRS and CDR2 YFSETQ. With 4 bases clipped from V and 3 bases from J, the junction kept 8 bases outside the gene matches. The CDR3 spells CASSRGTGSLYEQYF. The CDR3 DNA reads as TGCGCCAGCAGCCGGGGGACAGGGTCTCTCTACGAGCAGTACTTC.

The chain joins TRBV4-2 to TRBJ1-5; possible D gene TRBD1, 6 bases. Between the trimmed V and J ends, which lost 4 bases and 4 bases, there was a span of 20 bases. CDR1 is LGHNA and CDR2 is YNFKEQ in the germline V gene. The CDR3 has 17 amino acids. DNA of the CDR3: TGTGCCAGCAGCCCCACAGGGTCCACGGTCATGAATCAGCCCCAGCATTTT. Amino acid sequence: CASSPTGSTVMNQPQHF.

This clone was detected only once. The J gene is TRBJ1-5, the V gene TRBV6-5; D unclear. Germline-derived CDR1 and CDR2 are MNHEY and SVGAGI. This CDR3 has 13 amino acids. The V and J ends lost 6 bases and 4 bases respectively, with 10 bases between them. The CDR3 spells CASSRGQNQPQHF. The CDR3 DNA sequence: TGTGCCAGCAGCAGAGGGCAGAATCAGCCCCAGCATTTT.

The chain uses TRBV10-3 and TRBJ1-2, with TRBD1 matching over 7 bases. V shed 3 bases, J shed 0 bases, and the junction held 13 bases outside the gene matches. The germline V gene encodes CDR1 ENHRY and CDR2 SYGVKD. The CDR3 consists of 18 residues. Here the CDR3 reads CAISDNGPGGNTNYGYTF. CDR3 in DNA: TGTGCCATCAGTGACAACGGGCCAGGGGGTAATACTAACTATGGCTACACCTTC.

V gene TRBV5-1 combines with J gene TRBJ2-2; the match to TRBD2 covers 14 bases. CDR3 length: 18 residues. The J segment lost 1 base and the V segment lost 4 bases, leaving 6 bases of the junction unmatched. Germline CDR1 SGHRS, CDR2 YFSETQ. CDR3 residues: CASSTGTSGGQNTGELFF. The CDR3 nucleotides are TGCGCCAGCAGCACAGGGACTAGCGGGGGACAGAACACCGGGGAGCTGTTTTTT.

In regard to this clone: Germline and junction disagree at one end, which may indicate a read error. V gene TRBV7-7 combines with J gene TRBJ1-3, with D possibly TRBD1 on 5 matching bases. Germline V gene data show CDR1 as SSHAT and CDR2 as FNYEAQ (reference sequence). The CDR3 contains 16 residues. CDR3 amino acids: CASSLGDPDSGNTIYF. The DNA of the CDR3 is TGTGCTAGCAGCTTAGGGGACCCAGACTCTGGAAACACCATATATTTT.

The CDR3 sequence is CASSNDLRESYNSPLHF. The CDR3 DNA sequence: TGTGCCAGCAGCAATGACCTCAGGGAATCCTATAATTCACCCCTCCACTTT. This chain links TRBV21-1 with TRBJ1-6; the table's D call, TRBD1, was not checked against the DNA. TRBV21-1 is given as a pseudogene. CDR3 length: 17 residues.

The rearrangement uses TRBV28 and TRBJ1-5; D is possibly TRBD1 (5 bases). CDR1 is MDHEN, CDR2 SYDVKM, per germline. Trimming took off 10 bases at V and 4 bases at J, with 17 bases between the two ends. The CDR3 has 14 residues. CDR3 residues: CATQQGLRNQPQHF. Written as DNA, the CDR3 is TGTGCCACCCAGCAGGGTTTGAGGAATCAGCCCCAGCATTTT.

The chain is built from TRBV7-6 and TRBJ1-1; TRBD1 is a possible D gene (6 bases). Per germline, CDR1 SGHVS and CDR2 FNYEAQ. CDR3 size: 14 residues. V lost 1 base, J lost 1 base, and 7 bases lay in between. In nucleotides, the CDR3 is TGTGCCAGCAGCTTAGTAGGGGGGAACACTGAAGCTTTCTTT. Amino acids: CASSLVGGNTEAFF.

The rearrangement uses TRBV18 and TRBJ2-3, with 8 bases lining up with TRBD1. Germline CDR1 is KGHSH and CDR2 is LQKENI. The length of the CDR3 is 15 residues. The J segment lost 4 bases and the V segment lost 2 bases, leaving 5 bases of the junction unmatched. The CDR3 DNA follows: TGTGCCAGCTCACCAGGACAGGGTAACGCAGATACGCAGTATTTT. Translating gives CASSPGQGNADTQYF.

Here the CDR3 reads CASSPPSALRYEQYF. The CDR3, as DNA: TGTGCCAGCTCACCACCGAGTGCACTGCGCTACGAGCAGTACTTC. The chain combines TRBV18 with TRBJ2-7; no clear D. The CDR3 spans 15 residues. V was cut by 0 bases and J by 3 bases, with 12 bases left in between. The germline CDR1 and CDR2 sequences are KGHSH and LQKENI.

J is TRBJ2-5 and V is TRBV28, with 7 bases aligning to TRBD2. Trimming removed 11 bases from V and 4 bases from J; junction bases left unmatched: 16. Germline V gene data show CDR1 as MDHEN and CDR2 as SYDVKM. This CDR3 spans 15 amino acids. The CDR3 protein is CAAAPGTTQGETQYF. The CDR3 DNA reads as TGTGCCGCAGCCCCCGGGACTACCCAGGGAGAGACCCAGTACTTC.

V is TRBV5-3 and J is TRBJ1-5; 9 bases align to TRBD1. TRBV5-3 is assigned to the ORF class and has an uncertain function. The CDR3 sequence is 17 residues long. The junction had 10 bases not matched to a gene; V was cut back by 4 bases and J by 2 bases. The CDR3 reads CARSPGQGSYGNQPQHF. The CDR3 coding sequence is TGTGCCAGAAGCCCGGGACAGGGATCCTATGGCAATCAGCCCCAGCATTTT.

The CDR3 region is CATSRPNQPQHF. The CDR3 DNA reads TGTGCCACCAGCAGACCTAATCAGCCCCAGCATTTT. The chain uses TRBV15 and TRBJ1-5; D gene ambiguous. Germline V gene data show CDR1 as LNHNV and CDR2 as YYDKDF (reference sequence). Trimming removed 2 bases from V and 4 bases from J, with 3 bases in between. The CDR3 is made up of 12 amino acids.

The chain is built from TRBV7-9 and TRBJ1-2, with unresolved D. The CDR3 sequence is 13 residues long. V lost 3 bases, J lost 5 bases, and 10 bases lay in between. In germline, CDR1 is SEHNR, CDR2 FQNEAQ (reference sequence). CDR3 loop: CASSFERAYGYTF. CDR3 nucleotide sequence: TGTGCCAGCAGCTTTGAAAGGGCTTATGGCTACACCTTC. Based on the CDR3 plus reference TRBV7-9 and TRBJ1-2, the full variable domain is DTGVSQNPRHKITKRGQNVTFRCDPISEHNRLYWYRQTLGQGPEFLTYFQNEAQLEKSRLLSDRFSAERPKGSFSTLEIQRTEQGDSAMYLCASSFERAYGYTFGSGTRLTVV.

This chain links TRBV5-1 with TRBJ1-3, with D uncertain. The CDR3 is made up of 16 amino acids. CDR1 SGHRS and CDR2 YFSETQ come from the germline V gene. Trimming shortened V by 0 bases and J by 0 bases, and 10 bases separated the two germline ends. The CDR3 spells CASSLESGSSGNTIYF. The CDR3 coding sequence is TGCGCCAGCAGCTTGGAATCTGGGAGCTCTGGAAACACCATATATTTT.

V and J are TRBV7-2 and TRBJ1-2; a possible D gene is TRBD1 (6 bases). The ends were cut back, 7 bases at V and 2 bases at J, with 17 bases in the middle. Germline CDR1 reads SGHTA; CDR2 reads FQGNSA. This CDR3 contains 15 residues. CDR3 residues: CASTYGGSLNYGYTF. The CDR3 DNA reads TGTGCCAGCACTTATGGGGGCAGTCTAAACTATGGCTACACCTTC.

The chain recombines TRBV7-9 with TRBJ2-5; D is possibly TRBD2 (5 bases). The CDR3 consists of 13 residues. V was pared by 3 bases and J by 4 bases, with 9 bases between. In germline, CDR1 is SEHNR, CDR2 FQNEAQ (reference sequence). CDR3 region: CASSLWERETQYF. CDR3 DNA sequence: TGTGCCAGCAGCTTGTGGGAGAGAGAGACCCAGTACTTC. The complete variable domain, with remaining parts taken from reference TRBV7-9 and TRBJ2-5, reads DTGVSQNPRHKITKRGQNVTFRCDPISEHNRLYWYRQTLGQGPEFLTYFQNEAQLEKSRLLSDRFSAERPKGSFSTLEIQRTEQGDSAMYLCASSLWERETQYFGPGTRLLVL.

This clone was recorded only once. The chain combines TRBV12-3 or TRBV12-4 with TRBJ2-7; D is perhaps TRBD2 (6 bases). V was cut by 6 bases and J by 6 bases, with 15 bases left in between. The CDR3 runs to 13 residues. DNA of the CDR3: TGTGCCAGCAGCTCGCGGGGTGATGGCGAGCAGTACTTC. It codes for CASSSRGDGEQYF.

The chain carries TRBV7-9 and TRBJ1-2; TRBD1 matches 9 bases. Germline trimming cut 5 bases from V and 10 bases from J; bases unmatched to any gene: 8. CDR1 and CDR2 (germline): SEHNR, FQNEAQ (reference sequence). This CDR3 has 13 residues. As DNA, the CDR3 is TGTGCCAGCAGCCCGGGACAGGGAAGAAACTACACCTTC. It encodes CASSPGQGRNYTF.